This T cell receptor (beta chain) was found in a study of blood T cell repertoires in COVID-19. Authors' data handling: Estimation of nucleated cell counts relied on the amplification of reference gene primers. Assay used: immunoSEQ multiplex PCR; TCRdb lists only in-frame clones, some missing. V, J and clone size were drawn from that table, and D and trimming were deduced from the DNA. Of roughly 150,000 clones listed, about 85% are singletons. The V end lost 6 bases, the J end lost 9 bases, and 12 bases lay between the germline ends. The CDR3 spans 12 residues. Germline lookup yields CDR1 SNHLY and CDR2 FYNNEI.

The chain has TRBV2 and TRBJ2-1, with D possibly TRBD1 on 5 matching bases. Sequenced sample: peripheral blood. The sequence derives from a woman between 65 and 79 years old with acute or convalescent COVID-19. The CDR3 DNA reads as TGTGCCAGCAGGGCAGGGTATAGTGAGCAGTTCTTC. As protein: CASRAGYSEQFF.